The clone carrying this T cell receptor beta chain was recorded a few times. As yet, its antigen is unknown. This sample was included in a study of post-analysis software for immune sequencing data. Study as a whole: There were relapsing-remitting, secondary progressive and progressive-relapsing multiple sclerosis among the disease courses included. Study-wide results and caveats: Under the F measure, samples that were prepared in one batch clustered strongly together. The study found TRBV5-6, TRBV5-1 and TRBV20-1 among a few TRBV segments more frequent in patients than controls. The normalized Chao1 diversity of multiple sclerosis patients was significantly lower than that of controls.

TCR beta cDNA libraries had unique molecular identifiers. TCRdb called the PCR reads again in MiXCR, with one record for every CDR3 protein. The repertoire holds approximately 440,000 distinct CDR3 sequences, with roughly 45% as singletons. Trimming removed 3 bases at V and 0 bases at J, with 14 bases between. CDR3 size: 16 residues. Germline V gene lookup returns CDR1 LGHNA and CDR2 YSLEER. The chain employs TRBV4-3 and TRBJ1-2; tentatively, D is TRBD1 (5 bases). Sample: blood. The sequence came from a girl between 5 and 17 years old with multiple sclerosis. CDR3 region: CASSQGTGDPNYGYTF. CDR3 bases: TGCGCCAGCAGCCAGGGTACAGGCGACCCTAACTATGGCTACACCTTC.